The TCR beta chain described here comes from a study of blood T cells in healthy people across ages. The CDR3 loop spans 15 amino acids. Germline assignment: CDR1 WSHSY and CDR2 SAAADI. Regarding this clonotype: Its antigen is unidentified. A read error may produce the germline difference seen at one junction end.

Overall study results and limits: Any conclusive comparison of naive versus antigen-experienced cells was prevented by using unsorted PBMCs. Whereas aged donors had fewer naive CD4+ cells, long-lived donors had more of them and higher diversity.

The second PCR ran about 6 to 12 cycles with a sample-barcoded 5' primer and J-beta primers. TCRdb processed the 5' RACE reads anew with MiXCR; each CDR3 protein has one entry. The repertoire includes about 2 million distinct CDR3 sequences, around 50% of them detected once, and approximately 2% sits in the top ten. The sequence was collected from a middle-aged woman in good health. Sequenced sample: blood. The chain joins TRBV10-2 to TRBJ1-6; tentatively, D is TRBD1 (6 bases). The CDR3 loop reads CASTERAGENSPLHF. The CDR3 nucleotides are TGCGCCAGCACTGAGAGGGCAGGGGAAAATTCACCCCTCCACTTT.